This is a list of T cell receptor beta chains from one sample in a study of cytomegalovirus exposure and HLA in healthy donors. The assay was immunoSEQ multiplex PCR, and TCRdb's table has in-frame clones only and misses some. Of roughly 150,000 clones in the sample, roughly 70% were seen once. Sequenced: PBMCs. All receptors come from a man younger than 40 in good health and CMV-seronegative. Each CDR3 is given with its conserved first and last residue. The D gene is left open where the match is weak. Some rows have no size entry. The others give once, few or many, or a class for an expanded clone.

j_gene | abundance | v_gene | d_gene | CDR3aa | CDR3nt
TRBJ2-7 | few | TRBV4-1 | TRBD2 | CASSQVGGLAGHYEQYF | TGCGCCAGCAGCCAAGTAGGGGGACTAGCGGGCCACTACGAGCAGTACTTC
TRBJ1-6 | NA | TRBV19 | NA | CASRVEQYNSPLHF | TGTGCCAGTAGAGTTGAACAGTACAATTCACCCCTCCACTTT
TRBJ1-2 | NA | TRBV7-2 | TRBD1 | CASTPPGQRSYGYTF | TGTGCCAGCACCCCCCCGGGACAGCGAAGCTATGGCTACACCTTC
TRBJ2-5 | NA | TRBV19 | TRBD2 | CASSIRAGRETQYF | TGTGCCAGTAGTATTCGAGCGGGAAGGGAGACCCAGTACTTC
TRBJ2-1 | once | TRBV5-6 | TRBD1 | CASSSPGTGGRIVDEQFF | TGTGCCAGCAGCTCTCCCGGGACAGGGGGCAGGATTGTCGATGAGCAGTTCTTC
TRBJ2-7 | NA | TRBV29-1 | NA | CSVETGADEQYF | TGCAGCGTTGAAACGGGAGCTGACGAGCAGTACTTC
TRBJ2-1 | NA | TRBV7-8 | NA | CASSLTLLRAYNEQFF | TGTGCCAGCAGCTTAACCCTTCTACGAGCCTACAATGAGCAGTTCTTC
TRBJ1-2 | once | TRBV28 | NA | CASSQTRGYTF | TGTGCCAGCAGTCAGACACGAGGCTACACCTTC
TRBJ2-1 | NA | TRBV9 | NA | CASSVDSGYEQFF | TGTGCCAGCAGCGTAGACTCGGGGTATGAGCAGTTCTTC
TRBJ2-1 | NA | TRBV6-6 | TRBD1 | CASRGQAQGAYNEQFF | TGTGCCAGCAGGGGACAGGCCCAGGGGGCATACAATGAGCAGTTCTTC
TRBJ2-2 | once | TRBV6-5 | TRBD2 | CATGSGGRMGGELFF | TGTGCCACGGGGAGCGGGGGTAGGATGGGCGGGGAGCTGTTTTTT
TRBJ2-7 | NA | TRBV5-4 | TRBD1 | CASSLGTGNYEQYF | TGTGCCAGCAGCCTAGGGACAGGGAACTACGAGCAGTACTTC
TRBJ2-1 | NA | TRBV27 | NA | CASSSSPKYNEQFF | TGTGCCAGCAGTTCGTCCCCTAAGTACAATGAGCAGTTCTTC
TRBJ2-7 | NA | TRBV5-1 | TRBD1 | CASSLVPGGSYEQYF | TGCGCCAGCAGCTTGGTCCCAGGGGGCAGTTACGAGCAGTACTTC
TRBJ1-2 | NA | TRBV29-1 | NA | CSARLEVPNYGYTF | TGCAGTGCTCGACTGGAGGTCCCTAACTATGGCTACACCTTC
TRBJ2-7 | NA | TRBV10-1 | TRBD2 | CASSDASGRGQYF | TGCGCCAGCAGCGATGCGTCAGGGAGGGGACAGTACTTC
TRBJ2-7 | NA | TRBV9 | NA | CASSVSGNSYEQYF | TGTGCCAGCAGCGTATCTGGCAACTCCTACGAGCAGTACTTC
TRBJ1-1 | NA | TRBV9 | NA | CASSPGSLNTEAFF | TGTGCCAGCAGCCCGGGGTCCTTGAACACTGAAGCTTTCTTT
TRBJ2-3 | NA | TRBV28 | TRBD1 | CAISQGLLLDTQYF | TGTGCCATCTCACAGGGGTTACTCTTAGATACGCAGTATTTT
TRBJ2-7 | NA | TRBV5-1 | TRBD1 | CASSPGQVLGEQYF | TGCGCCAGCAGCCCAGGACAGGTATTGGGAGAGCAGTACTTC
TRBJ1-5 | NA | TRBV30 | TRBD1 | CAWSTGQGDQPQHF | TGTGCCTGGAGTACGGGACAGGGGGATCAGCCCCAGCATTTT
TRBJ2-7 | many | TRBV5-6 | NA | CASRRGLYEQYF | TGTGCCAGCAGGAGAGGACTTTACGAGCAGTACTTC
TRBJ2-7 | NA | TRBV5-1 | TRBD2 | CASSLVRGYHEQYF | TGCGCCAGCAGCTTGGTGCGGGGGTATCACGAGCAGTACTTC
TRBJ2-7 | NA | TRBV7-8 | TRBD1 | CASSLNRGPYEQYF | TGTGCCAGCAGCCTGAACAGGGGTCCCTACGAGCAGTACTTC
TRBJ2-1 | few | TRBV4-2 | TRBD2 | CASSQDPTSGYNEQFF | TGTGCCAGCAGCCAAGATCCGACTAGCGGCTACAATGAGCAGTTCTTC
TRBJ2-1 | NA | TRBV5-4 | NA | CASSQRAGAGYEQFF | TGTGCCAGCAGCCAGCGGGCGGGGGCCGGGTATGAGCAGTTCTTC
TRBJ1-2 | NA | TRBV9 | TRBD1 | CASSRGGSGGYTF | TGTGCCAGCAGCCGAGGGGGCAGTGGTGGCTACACCTTC
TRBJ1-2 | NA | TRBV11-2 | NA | CASSPDSTYGYTF | TGTGCCAGCAGCCCGGACAGTACTTATGGCTACACCTTC
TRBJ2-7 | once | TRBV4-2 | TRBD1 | CASSQGGTGPYEQYF | TGTGCCAGCAGCCAAGGGGGGACAGGGCCTTACGAGCAGTACTTC
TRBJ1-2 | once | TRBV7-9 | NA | CASSLGQDANYGYTF | TGTGCCAGCAGCTTAGGCCAGGATGCTAACTATGGCTACACCTTC
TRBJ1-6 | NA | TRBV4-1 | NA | CASSQGWPINSPLHF | TGCGCCAGCAGCCAAGGATGGCCGATTAATTCACCCCTCCACTTT
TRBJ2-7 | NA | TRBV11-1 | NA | CASSLASGKGGLYF | TGTGCCAGCAGCTTAGCGTCAGGGAAGGGGGGGCTGTACTTC
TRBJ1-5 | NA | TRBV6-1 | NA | CASTTRGANQPQHF | TGTGCCAGCACCACCCGCGGGGCCAATCAGCCCCAGCATTTT
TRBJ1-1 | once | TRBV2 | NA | CASSESGALVEAFF | TGTGCCAGCAGTGAATCGGGTGCCTTAGTTGAAGCTTTCTTT
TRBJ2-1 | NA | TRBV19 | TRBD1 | CASSIVGRGQDEQFF | TGTGCCAGTAGTATAGTAGGCAGGGGGCAAGATGAGCAGTTCTTC
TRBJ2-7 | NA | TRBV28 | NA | CASSEGGSSYEQYF | TGTGCCAGCAGCGAGGGGGGGTCCTCCTACGAGCAGTACTTC
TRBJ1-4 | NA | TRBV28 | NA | CASSPSKLFF | TGTGCCAGCAGTCCCTCGAAACTGTTTTTT
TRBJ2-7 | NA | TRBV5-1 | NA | CASSLAGGVNEQYF | TGCGCCAGCAGCTTGGCCGGGGGTGTCAACGAGCAGTACTTC